This T cell receptor (beta chain) was found in a study of blood T cell repertoires in COVID-19. From germline, CDR1 is KGHDR and CDR2 SFDVKD. V was clipped by 3 bases and J by 0 bases, with 7 bases between them. CDR3 length: 14 residues. Clones were read by immunoSEQ multiplex PCR, and TCRdb kept only the in-frame ones, dropping some. The data contain 300,000 to 350,000 clones, about nine tenths of them singletons. The rearrangement links TRBV24-1 to TRBJ1-2, with D unresolved. The receptor's source is a woman aged 50 to 60 with COVID-19, enrolled during active disease. Input material: peripheral blood. The CDR3 DNA is TGTGCCACCAGTGATCCCCTTCCTAACTATGGCTACACCTTC. As protein: CATSDPLPNYGYTF.